This TCR beta chain was documented in a study of shared clonotypes between healthy human individuals. Unsorted material relied on about 90 million PBMCs as the source of genomic DNA. Samples underwent the assay at deep level. Study processing details: Filtering differed, since immunoSEQ gave only junction sequences and no quality scores. Sequencing was performed with immunoSEQ multiplex PCR; in TCRdb, only in-frame clones are kept and a portion is missing. That table supplies the V and J calls and clone size; D and trimming were determined from the DNA. The table includes fewer than 600,000 clones, roughly 80% detected once. V was clipped by 5 bases and J by 6 bases, with 8 bases between them. The CDR3 contains 12 residues. The germline gives CDR1 LNHDA, CDR2 SQIVND (reference sequence). Many counts were recorded for this clone.

This clonotype originated in a woman aged 40 to 55 in good health. Some clones in this sample may be carry-over from other donors' samples. This rearrangement joins TRBV19 to TRBJ1-5; D unresolved. Input material: PBMCs. Here the CDR3 reads CASSPARQPQHF. In DNA, the CDR3 is TGTGCCAGTAGTCCAGCCCGTCAGCCCCAGCATTTT. The whole variable domain, filled in from reference TRBV19 and TRBJ1-5, reads DGGITQSPKYLFRKEGQNVTLSCEQNLNHDAMYWYRQDPGQGLRLIYYSQIVNDFQKGDIAEGYSVSREKKESFPLTVTSAQKNPTAFYLCASSPARQPQHFGDGTRLSIL.